One sample yielded the 30 T cell receptor beta chains listed below, sequenced in a study of control samples from healthy donors and cancer patients. Sequencing used immunoSEQ multiplex PCR; TCRdb keeps in-frame clones, though not all of them. The sample carries about 80,000 clones, 65% to 90% recorded once. Specimen: PBMCs. The receptors were gathered from a man aged 55 to 69 with head and neck cancer.

V and J are TRBV10-3 and TRBJ1-1; 8 bases align to TRBD1. CDR3 length: 14 residues. The junction had 5 bases not matched to a gene; V was cut back by 6 bases and J by 2 bases. Germline CDR1 reads ENHRY; CDR2 reads SYGVKD. CDR3 region: CAISPTGANTEAFF. The CDR3 DNA reads TGTGCCATCAGCCCGACAGGGGCCAACACTGAAGCTTTCTTT.

V usage is TRBV10-3 and J usage is TRBJ1-2, with unresolved D. This CDR3 has 14 residues. Trimming removed 5 bases from V and 6 bases from J, with 16 bases in between. Germline V gene sequence: CDR1 ENHRY, CDR2 SYGVKD. The CDR3 coding sequence is TGTGCCATCAGTACCTACACCGGAGGAGATGGCTACACCTTC. Translation gives CAISTYTGGDGYTF.

V is TRBV19 and J is TRBJ2-7, with D perhaps matching TRBD2 (5 bases). The CDR3 is made up of 9 amino acids. The germline V gene has CDR1 LNHDA and CDR2 SQIVND (reference sequence). The CDR3 nucleotides are TGTGCTGTTCGGGGCGAGCAGTACTTC. It specifies CAVRGEQYF.

This clone was counted between two and nine times. The V and J genes are TRBV7-9 and TRBJ1-4; a possible D gene is TRBD1 (5 bases). The germline V gene has CDR1 SEHNR and CDR2 FQNEAQ (reference sequence). The CDR3 consists of 14 residues. Deletions cut 5 bases from V and 10 bases from J, with 17 bases between. This chain's CDR3 is CASSDTAGLGKLFF. The CDR3 bases are TGTGCCAGCAGCGACACGGCAGGGCTTGGAAAACTGTTTTTT.

This clone was seen just once. The chain couples TRBV11-2 to TRBJ1-2; 7 bases are a match to TRBD1. V was pared by 2 bases and J by 6 bases, with 3 bases of the junction left unmatched. Germline V CDR1 and CDR2: SGHAT, FQNNGV. The CDR3 sequence is 13 residues long. The CDR3 spells CASSLFQGDGYTF. CDR3 coding DNA: TGTGCCAGCAGCTTATTCCAGGGGGATGGCTACACCTTC.

The V and J genes are TRBV11-3 and TRBJ2-1, with a possible D match to TRBD2 (6 bases). CDR1 is SGHNT, CDR2 YENEEA, per germline. The V and J ends lost 0 bases and 8 bases respectively, with 20 bases between them. This CDR3 region has 17 residues. CDR3: CASSLEGYRRVVHEQFF. The CDR3 nucleotides read TGTGCCAGCAGCTTAGAGGGTTACAGGAGGGTCGTCCATGAGCAGTTCTTC.

The gene calls are TRBV7-9 and TRBJ1-3; D remains unclear. Trimming left V 4 bases short and J 0 bases short, with 13 bases between. The CDR3 length is 16 residues. The germline V gene has CDR1 SEHNR and CDR2 FQNEAQ (reference sequence). The CDR3 loop is CASSSVGRVSGNTIYF. CDR3 DNA sequence: TGTGCCAGCAGCTCGGTCGGGCGGGTCTCTGGAAACACCATATATTTT.

This clone was observed once. CDR3: CATSGTYTPQPQHF. The CDR3 DNA reads as TGTGCCACCAGTGGTACTTACACTCCTCAGCCCCAGCATTTT. The rearrangement links TRBV24-1 to TRBJ1-5; D gene ambiguous. Deletions cut 5 bases from V and 6 bases from J, with 13 bases between. The CDR3 has 14 amino acids. The germline V gene has CDR1 KGHDR and CDR2 SFDVKD.

This clone was observed a handful of times. The CDR3 is CASSLATGTPRSTF. The CDR3 DNA reads TGCGCCAGCAGCTTGGCTACCGGGACCCCACGTAGCACCTTC. V and J are TRBV5-1 and TRBJ1-2, with D possibly being TRBD1 (5 bases). Germline CDR1 is SGHRS and CDR2 is YFSETQ. Deletions cut 0 bases from V and 13 bases from J, with 19 bases between. The CDR3 is 14 residues long.

Turning to this clone: Mismatch with germline at one junction end may stem from a read error. V is TRBV11-1 and J is TRBJ2-1; D is ambiguous. CDR3 length: 12 amino acids. Germline CDR1 and CDR2: SGHAT and FQDESV (reference sequence). CDR3 nucleotide sequence: TGTGCCAGCAGCGTCTACTACGATGAGCAGTTCTTC. This codes for CASSVYYDEQFF.

V is TRBV5-6 and J is TRBJ1-6, with D possibly being TRBD1 (6 bases). Trimming took off 3 bases at V and 1 base at J, with 20 bases between the two ends. CDR1 and CDR2 (germline): SGHDT, YYEEEE. The CDR3 has 19 residues. The CDR3 DNA reads TGTGCCAGCAGCTACGCAGGGGCCTTAGGAGATTCCTATAATTCACCCCTCCACTTT. Translating it yields CASSYAGALGDSYNSPLHF.

The J gene is TRBJ1-2, the V gene TRBV11-2, with a weak D call TRBD1 (5 bases). With 6 bases removed from V and 5 bases from J, the gap between germline ends came to 13 bases. The V gene's germline CDR1 is SGHAT and CDR2 FQNNGV. This CDR3 is 13 amino acids long. The CDR3 protein is CASSRVGGYGYTF. DNA for the CDR3: TGTGCCAGCAGTCGTGTCGGGGGATATGGCTACACCTTC.

This clone showed up just once. V and J are TRBV7-8 and TRBJ1-2; D unclear. The CDR3 is made up of 13 amino acids. Germline CDR1 is SGHVS and CDR2 is FQNEAQ. V shed 5 bases and J shed 6 bases, with 13 bases lying between them. The CDR3, as DNA: TGTGCCAGCAGCCACGGAAGATCGGATGGCTACACCTTC. This gives the protein CASSHGRSDGYTF.

The V and J genes are TRBV19 and TRBJ2-7; 7 nucleotides line up with TRBD1. The CDR3 extends over 13 amino acids. V trimming: 4 bases; J trimming: 3 bases; junction bases outside the gene matches: 3. Germline values: CDR1 LNHDA, CDR2 SQIVND (reference sequence). The CDR3 here is CASSRRQGYEQYF. The DNA of the CDR3 is TGTGCCAGTAGTAGGAGACAGGGCTACGAGCAGTACTTC.

The V gene is TRBV28, the J gene TRBJ2-3, with 10 bases that match TRBD2. The ends lost 7 bases at V and 1 base at J; junction bases unmatched: 2. The germline CDR1 and CDR2 sequences are MDHEN and SYDVKM. There are 14 residues in the CDR3. CDR3 sequence: CASNGLAGTDTQYF. The CDR3 DNA reads TGTGCCAGCAACGGACTAGCGGGCACAGATACGCAGTATTTT.

The chain has TRBV27 and TRBJ2-3; either TRBD1 or TRBD2 may fit D (5 bases each). There are 15 residues in the CDR3. The germline V and J ends were trimmed by 4 bases and 5 bases, with 16 bases remaining between them. The germline V gene encodes CDR1 MNHEY and CDR2 SMNVEV (reference sequence). CDR3 residues: CASSSAGAGEDTQYF. DNA of the CDR3: TGTGCCAGCAGTTCGGCCGGGGCTGGGGAAGATACGCAGTATTTT.

This chain connects TRBV5-1 to TRBJ2-3; TRBD2 might be the D (6 bases). CDR3 size: 15 residues. The V gene lost 0 bases and the J gene lost 3 bases, with 11 bases spanning the gap. Germline V gene lookup returns CDR1 SGHRS and CDR2 YFSETQ. The CDR3 DNA reads as TGCGCCAGCAGCTTGGCCGGGGGTGAGACAGATACGCAGTATTTT. This sequence encodes CASSLAGGETDTQYF.

The rearrangement links TRBV27 to TRBJ2-1; 7 bases are a match to TRBD1. This CDR3 contains 18 residues. The germline V gene has CDR1 MNHEY and CDR2 SMNVEV (reference sequence). The V gene end was trimmed by 2 bases and the J gene end by 7 bases; junction bases not matched to a gene: 17. The CDR3 reads CASSLALVYRGGKNEQFF. The CDR3 nucleotides are TGTGCCAGCAGTTTAGCGCTCGTCTACAGGGGTGGTAAGAATGAGCAGTTCTTC.

This clone was seen just once. J is TRBJ2-7 and V is TRBV28; D is tentatively TRBD1 or TRBD2 (6 bases each). Germline V gene data show CDR1 as MDHEN and CDR2 as SYDVKM. The CDR3 contains 13 residues. Trimming cost V 8 bases and J 4 bases, with 15 bases left between them. The CDR3 spells CASLRGDHYEQYF. The CDR3 coding sequence is TGTGCCAGCCTAAGGGGGGACCATTACGAGCAGTACTTC.

This chain links TRBV5-4 with TRBJ1-3; possible D gene TRBD1, 5 bases. Germline-derived CDR1 and CDR2 are SGHNT and YYREEE (reference sequence). The CDR3 covers 16 residues. V lost 4 bases and J 0 bases, leaving 14 bases between the germline ends. CDR3 nucleotides: TGTGCCAGCAGCCGCGACAGAATTGGCTCTGGAAACACCATATATTTT. Encoded protein: CASSRDRIGSGNTIYF.

The gene calls are TRBV10-1 and TRBJ2-7; 8 bases match TRBD1. The V and J ends lost 0 bases and 4 bases, in that order; junction bases with no gene match: 5. The CDR3 has 15 amino acids. Germline CDR1 and CDR2: WNHNN and SYGVQD (reference sequence). CDR3 amino acids: CASSESSGGSYEQYF. CDR3 bases: TGCGCCAGCAGTGAGTCTTCAGGGGGCTCTTACGAGCAGTACTTC.

The CDR3 DNA sequence: TGTGCCAGCAGCGTAGATCAGGGCGGGAGGACCGGGGAGCTGTTTTTT. Amino acids: CASSVDQGGRTGELFF. This rearrangement joins TRBV9 to TRBJ2-2; TRBD2 agrees at 8 bases. Germline trimming cut 0 bases from V and 5 bases from J; bases unmatched to any gene: 6. The germline V gene has CDR1 SGDLS and CDR2 YYNGEE. The CDR3 is 16 residues long.

CDR3 loop: CASSRPSRAGELFF. DNA of the CDR3: TGTGCCAGCAGCCGCCCGAGTAGGGCCGGGGAGCTGTTTTTT. The chain uses TRBV5-6 and TRBJ2-2; D unresolved. V was cut by 4 bases and J by 6 bases, with 13 bases left in between. Germline V gene data show CDR1 as SGHDT and CDR2 as YYEEEE. The CDR3 contains 14 residues.

The sample holds a few counts of this clone. The V and J genes are TRBV6-6 and TRBJ2-7; 10 positions agree with TRBD1. V lost 2 bases, J lost 4 bases, and 5 bases stayed unmatched. Germline-derived CDR1 and CDR2 are MNHNY and SVGAGI (reference sequence). The CDR3 runs to 15 residues. The CDR3 nucleotides are TGTGCCAGCAGTTACAGGGGACAGGGGATATACGAGCAGTACTTC. Translating gives CASSYRGQGIYEQYF.

The genes are TRBV5-6 and TRBJ2-7, with D possibly matching TRBD2 (5 bases). Germline assignment: CDR1 SGHDT and CDR2 YYEEEE. Trimming stripped 0 bases from V and 6 bases from J, with 10 bases between. This CDR3 comprises 13 residues. This CDR3 reads CASSLEIASEQYF. The CDR3 DNA follows: TGTGCCAGCAGCTTGGAAATAGCGAGCGAGCAGTACTTC.

This clone was recorded only once. The chain combines TRBV12-5 with TRBJ2-3, with D unresolved. The V gene's germline CDR1 is LGHNT and CDR2 FRNRAP. Trimming took off 5 bases at V and 3 bases at J, with 6 bases between the two ends. The CDR3 contains 12 residues. CDR3 nucleotide sequence: TGTGCTAGTGGTCCAATAACAGATACGCAGTATTTT. It translates to CASGPITDTQYF.

This chain joins TRBV5-4 and TRBJ2-2; a possible D gene is TRBD2 (5 bases). V lost 3 bases and J lost 4, with 7 bases in between. This CDR3 has 13 residues. CDR1 is SGHNT, CDR2 YYREEE, per germline (reference sequence). For the CDR3, the DNA is TGTGCCAGCAGCTCGAGCGGCACCGGGGAGCTGTTTTTT. Its translation is CASSSSGTGELFF.

The rearrangement links TRBV28 to TRBJ2-6; D is undetermined. V gave up 5 bases and J gave up 2 bases, with 19 bases separating them. This CDR3 is 18 amino acids long. Germline V gene lookup returns CDR1 MDHEN and CDR2 SYDVKM. As DNA, the CDR3 is TGTGCCAGCAGTCCACCACAAGGTTTACTACCTGGGGCCAACGTCCTGACTTTC. Residues: CASSPPQGLLPGANVLTF.

This chain links TRBV6-6 with TRBJ1-1; D is ambiguous. This CDR3 spans 13 amino acids. The germline V and J ends were trimmed by 6 bases and 1 base, with 9 bases remaining between them. Germline V gene sequence: CDR1 MNHNY, CDR2 SVGAGI (reference sequence). The CDR3 DNA is TGTGCCAGCAGAATGACTGGGAACACTGAAGCTTTCTTT. Translation: CASRMTGNTEAFF.

The chain employs TRBV28 and TRBJ1-2, with D tentatively TRBD1 (5 bases). CDR1 is MDHEN and CDR2 is SYDVKM in the germline V gene. The CDR3 runs to 15 residues. V was shortened by 5 bases and J by 0 bases, with 13 bases between the two germline ends. The CDR3 loop is CASSRTGTSNYGYTF. CDR3 sequence (DNA): TGTGCCAGCAGTCGAACAGGAACCTCTAACTATGGCTACACCTTC.